The entry that follows covers one T cell receptor beta chain sequence. The antigen is unknown. These data come from a study of vaccination effects on CD4 cells after COVID-19. Looking at the study overall: Two doses of either BNT162b2 or mRNA-1273 were given to each participant.

Clones were sequenced by immunoSEQ multiplex PCR, and TCRdb holds only the in-frame ones, with some missing. The sample holds roughly 36,000 clones; roughly 79% are singletons and the top ten take around 3%. V lost 1 base, J lost 2 bases, and 4 bases stayed unmatched. CDR1 SGHTA and CDR2 FQGNSA come from the germline V gene. CDR3 size: 16 residues. The authors isolated CD4+ T cells after around 10 days of culture. Study-level findings and limits: Small numbers of convalescent patients limited the study. It also lacked early post-infection timepoints.

The sequence came from a human donor who received a COVID-19 vaccine. The rearrangement links TRBV7-2 to TRBJ2-2; 7 bases line up with TRBD2. The specimen comprised CD4+ T cells from PBMCs cultured without peptide, sampled before COVID-19 vaccination. CDR3 region: CASSLGGRGNTGELFF. CDR3 sequence (DNA): TGTGCCAGCAGCTTAGGCGGGAGAGGTAACACCGGGGAGCTGTTTTTT.